This T cell receptor beta chain was sequenced for a study of cytomegalovirus exposure and HLA in healthy donors. The primer mix had 60 Vbeta and 13 Jbeta primers. Clones were sequenced by immunoSEQ multiplex PCR, and TCRdb holds only the in-frame ones, with some missing. The table shows roughly 100,000 clones, with about 80% occurring only once. This CDR3 region has 14 residues. Germline V gives CDR1 PRHDT, CDR2 FYEKMQ (reference sequence). J lost 2 bases, V lost 8 bases, and 8 bases had no gene match. This receptor was obtained from a man under 40 in good health and CMV-seropositive. V usage is TRBV13 and J usage is TRBJ2-7; 8 nucleotides agree with TRBD1. Sequencing was carried out using PBMCs. CDR3 amino acids: CASGLQGVTYEQYF. The CDR3, as DNA: TGTGCCAGCGGTTTACAGGGGGTAACCTACGAGCAGTACTTC.